The present T cell receptor beta chain was sequenced within a study of cytomegalovirus exposure and HLA in healthy donors. On this clone itself: Antigen unknown.

Regarding the study as a whole: Earlier analysis yielded a pattern in which most TCR beta V segments were productive about 87% or about 30% of the time. Among TCR beta chains, those listed as cytomegalovirus-associated numbered about 150.

The V end was cut by 5 bases, the J end by 4 bases, with 11 bases between. CDR1 and CDR2 (germline): MNHEY, SMNVEV (reference sequence). CDR3 length: 13 amino acids. The study ran its PCR with 60 Vbeta and 13 Jbeta primers. Measured with immunoSEQ multiplex PCR; TCRdb has only the in-frame clones, and not every one. The table records about 150,000 clones, approximately 78% of them present only once. The sequenced sample was PBMCs. The receptor was derived from a middle-aged woman in good health and CMV-seropositive. The chain uses TRBV27 and TRBJ2-5, with D tentatively TRBD1 (6 bases). CDR3 sequence reads: CASSPLRGETQYF. In DNA form, the CDR3 reads TGTGCCAGCAGTCCCCTCAGGGGAGAGACCCAGTACTTC.